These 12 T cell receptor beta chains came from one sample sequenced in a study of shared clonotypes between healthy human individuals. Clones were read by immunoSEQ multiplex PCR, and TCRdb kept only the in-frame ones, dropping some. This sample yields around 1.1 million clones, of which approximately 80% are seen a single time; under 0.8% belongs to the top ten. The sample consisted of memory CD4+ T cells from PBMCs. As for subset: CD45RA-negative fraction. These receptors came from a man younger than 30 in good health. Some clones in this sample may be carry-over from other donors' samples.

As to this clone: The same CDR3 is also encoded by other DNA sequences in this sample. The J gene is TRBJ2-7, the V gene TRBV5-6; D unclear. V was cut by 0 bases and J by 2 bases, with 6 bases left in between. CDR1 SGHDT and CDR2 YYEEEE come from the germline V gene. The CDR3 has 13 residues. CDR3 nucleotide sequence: TGTGCCAGCAGCTTGGGCCGGGCCTACGAGCAGTACTTC. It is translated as CASSLGRAYEQYF.

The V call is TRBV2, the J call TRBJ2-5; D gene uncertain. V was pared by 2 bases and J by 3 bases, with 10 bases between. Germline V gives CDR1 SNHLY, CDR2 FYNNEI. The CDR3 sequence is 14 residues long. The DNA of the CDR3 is TGTGCCAGCAGTGAATTTAGTAGAGAAGAGACCCAGTACTTC. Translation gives CASSEFSREETQYF.

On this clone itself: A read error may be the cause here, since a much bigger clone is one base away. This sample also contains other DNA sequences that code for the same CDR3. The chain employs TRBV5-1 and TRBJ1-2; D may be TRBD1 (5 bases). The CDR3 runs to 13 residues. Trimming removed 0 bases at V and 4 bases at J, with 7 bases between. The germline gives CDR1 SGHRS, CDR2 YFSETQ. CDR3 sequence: CASSLGQSYGYTF. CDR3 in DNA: TGCGCCAGCAGCTTGGGACAGAGCTATGGCTACACCTTC.

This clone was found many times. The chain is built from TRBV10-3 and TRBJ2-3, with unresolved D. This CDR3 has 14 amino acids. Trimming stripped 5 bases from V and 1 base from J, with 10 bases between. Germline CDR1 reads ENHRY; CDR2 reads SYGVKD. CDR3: CAISPGARTDTQYF. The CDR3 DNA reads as TGTGCCATCAGTCCTGGTGCCCGCACAGATACGCAGTATTTT.

The DNA for the CDR3 is TGTGCCAGCAGTTCCGGGGACGCTAACTATGGCTACACCTTC. Its translation: CASSSGDANYGYTF. The chain combines TRBV28 with TRBJ1-2; possible D gene TRBD1, 5 bases. The CDR3 runs to 14 residues. Looked up from germline, CDR1 is MDHEN and CDR2 is SYDVKM. Trimming stripped 4 bases from V and 0 bases from J, with 9 bases between.

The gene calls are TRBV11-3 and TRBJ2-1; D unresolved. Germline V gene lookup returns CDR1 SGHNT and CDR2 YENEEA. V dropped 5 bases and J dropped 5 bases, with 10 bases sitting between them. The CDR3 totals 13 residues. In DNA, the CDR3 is TGTGCCAGCAGCCCCGGACGGAACAATGAGCAGTTCTTC. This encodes CASSPGRNNEQFF.

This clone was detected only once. The CDR3 coding sequence is TGCGCCAGCAGCTTACAGTCATCCGGCAACACCGGGGAGCTGTTTTTT. Its translation is CASSLQSSGNTGELFF. J is TRBJ2-2 and V is TRBV5-1; the D is unclear. Trimming took off 2 bases at V and 2 bases at J, with 13 bases between the two ends. Germline V gene lookup returns CDR1 SGHRS and CDR2 YFSETQ. The CDR3 runs to 16 residues. Variable domain in full (rest from reference TRBV5-1 and TRBJ2-2): KAGVTQTPRYLIKTRGQQVTLSCSPISGHRSVSWYQQTPGQGLQFLFEYFSETQRNKGNFPGRFSGRQFSNSRSEMNVSTLELGDSALYLCASSLQSSGNTGELFFGEGSRLTVL.

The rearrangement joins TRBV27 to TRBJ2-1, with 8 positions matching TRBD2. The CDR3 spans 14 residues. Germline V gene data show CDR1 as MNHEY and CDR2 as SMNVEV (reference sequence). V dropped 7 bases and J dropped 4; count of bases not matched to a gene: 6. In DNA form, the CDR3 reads TGTGCCAGCATCAGGGGCGGGGGGTACAATGAGCAGTTCTTC. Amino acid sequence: CASIRGGGYNEQFF.

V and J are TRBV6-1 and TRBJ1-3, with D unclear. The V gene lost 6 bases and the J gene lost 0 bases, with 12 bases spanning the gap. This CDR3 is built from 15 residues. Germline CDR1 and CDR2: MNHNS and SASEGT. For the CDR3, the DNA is TGTGCCAGCAGCCTCTCCATCCTCTCTGGAAACACCATATATTTT. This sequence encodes CASSLSILSGNTIYF.

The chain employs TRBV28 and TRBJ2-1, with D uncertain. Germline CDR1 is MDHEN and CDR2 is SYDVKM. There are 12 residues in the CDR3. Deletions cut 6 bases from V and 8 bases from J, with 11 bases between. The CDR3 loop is CASRSHADEQFF. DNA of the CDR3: TGTGCCAGCAGATCTCACGCGGATGAGCAGTTCTTC.

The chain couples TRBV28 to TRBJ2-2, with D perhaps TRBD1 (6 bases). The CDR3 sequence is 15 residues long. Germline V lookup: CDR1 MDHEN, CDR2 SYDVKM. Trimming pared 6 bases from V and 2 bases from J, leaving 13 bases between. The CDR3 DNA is TGTGCCAGCAGCCCGACAGGCGCAAACACCGGGGAGCTGTTTTTT. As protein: CASSPTGANTGELFF.

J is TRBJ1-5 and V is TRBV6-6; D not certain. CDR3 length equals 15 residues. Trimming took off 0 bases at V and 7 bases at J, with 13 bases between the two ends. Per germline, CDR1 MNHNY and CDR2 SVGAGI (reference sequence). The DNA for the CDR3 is TGTGCCAGCAGTTACTCCGCAGGTTTCGGACAGCCCCAGCATTTT. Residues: CASSYSAGFGQPQHF.